The text below deals with one TCR beta chain. Its antigen is as yet unknown. These data are taken from a study of OX40 agonist ivuxolimab in advanced cancers. Across the whole study: Partial responses occurred in Three dose-escalation patients, one with hepatocellular carcinoma and two with cutaneous melanoma. Study-wide points: Nonresponders included some who also had low normalized T-cell clonal expansion.

The CDR3 consists of 15 residues. The V gene end was trimmed by 2 bases and the J gene end by 4 bases; junction bases not matched to a gene: 2. The germline V gene has CDR1 ENHRY and CDR2 SYGVKD. Profiling relied on immunoSEQ multiplex PCR, and the TCRdb table lists in-frame clones only, not all of them. The sample shows fewer than 45,000 clones, more than 70% of them seen only once. The chain has TRBV10-3 and TRBJ2-3; 11 positions agree with TRBD2. The specimen was CD4+ or CD8+ T cells sorted from blood, collected in a trial of the OX40 agonist ivuxolimab. The sequence came from an adult with an advanced solid tumor such as melanoma, head and neck, liver or kidney cancer. The CDR3 loop reads CAISEMTSGADTQYF. CDR3 DNA: TGTGCCATCAGTGAGATGACTAGCGGGGCAGATACGCAGTATTTT.